Sequencing of this TCR beta chain was carried out in a study of blood T cells in healthy people across ages. Points from the study as a whole: Naive and antigen-experienced cells could not be conclusively compared, given unsorted PBMCs. Among long-lived donors, naive CD4+ cells were more numerous and diversity higher than in aged donors.

About this clonotype: Its specificity is not known.

A second 7 to 11 cycle PCR used barcoded and J-beta primers. Via MiXCR, TCRdb re-called the 5' RACE reads, giving one row per CDR3 protein. Of approximately 580,000 distinct CDR3 sequences listed, approximately 25% are singletons. This CDR3 contains 15 residues. Trimming took 6 bases from V and 4 from J, leaving 18 bases between them. These data were also filed under a second study, of T cells of mothers and their children. That paper notes: Barcodes and 2-4 random nucleotides were added by M1S in the second PCR. Related mother-child pairs shared marginally more repertoire than unrelated pairs, though not significantly.

Sequencing was carried out using blood. The TCR originated in a boy aged 5-17 years in good health. The chain is built from TRBV12-3 or TRBV12-4 and TRBJ1-1; TRBD1 is a possible D gene (6 bases). CDR3: CASSYGWRGGTEAFF. The CDR3 coding sequence is TGTGCCAGCAGCTATGGGTGGAGGGGGGGCACTGAAGCTTTCTTT.